What follows describes a single T cell receptor beta chain. The antigen is unknown. This sample is part of a study of cytomegalovirus exposure and HLA in healthy donors. Notes on the study in general: A few CMV-associated chains proved CMV antigen-specific in vitro.

60 Vbeta and 13 Jbeta primers were used in PCR. Assay: immunoSEQ multiplex PCR; the TCRdb copy retains only in-frame clones and omits some. Altogether 150,000 to 250,000 clones are present, around 77% being singletons, with the ten largest covering 1.5% to 2%. This CDR3 is built from 16 residues. Germline trimming cut 7 bases from V and 8 bases from J; bases unmatched to any gene: 11. Germline lookup yields CDR1 MNHEY and CDR2 SMNVEV (reference sequence). The chain combines TRBV27 with TRBJ2-1; 13 bases align to TRBD2. Sequenced: PBMCs. This TCR derives from a man between 25 and 39 years old in good health and CMV-seronegative. CDR3 nucleotides: TGTGCCAGCAATTATCGGACTAGCGGGAGACGGGATGAGCAGTTCTTC. Its protein is CASNYRTSGRRDEQFF.